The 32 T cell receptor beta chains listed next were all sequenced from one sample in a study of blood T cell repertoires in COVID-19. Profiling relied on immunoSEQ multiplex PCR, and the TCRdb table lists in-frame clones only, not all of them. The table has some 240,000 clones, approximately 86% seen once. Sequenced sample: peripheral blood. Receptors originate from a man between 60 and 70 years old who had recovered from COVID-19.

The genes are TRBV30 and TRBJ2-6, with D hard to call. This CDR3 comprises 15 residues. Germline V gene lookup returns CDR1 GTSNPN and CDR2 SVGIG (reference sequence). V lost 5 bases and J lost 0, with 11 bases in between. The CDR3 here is CAWGGWLSGANVLTF. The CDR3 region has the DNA TGTGCCTGGGGCGGCTGGCTCTCTGGGGCCAACGTCCTGACTTTC.

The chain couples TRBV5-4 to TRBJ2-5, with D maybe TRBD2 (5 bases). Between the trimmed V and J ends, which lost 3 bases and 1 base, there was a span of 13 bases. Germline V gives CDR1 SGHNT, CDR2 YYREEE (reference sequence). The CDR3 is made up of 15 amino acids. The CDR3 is CASSSGLPPQETQYF. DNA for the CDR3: TGTGCCAGCAGCTCCGGACTCCCCCCCCAAGAGACCCAGTACTTC.

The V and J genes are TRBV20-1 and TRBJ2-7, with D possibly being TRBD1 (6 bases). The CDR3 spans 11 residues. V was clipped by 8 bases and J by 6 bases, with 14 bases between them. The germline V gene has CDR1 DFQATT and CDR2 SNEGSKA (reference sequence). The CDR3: CSPIQGREQYF. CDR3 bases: TGCAGTCCAATACAGGGACGCGAGCAGTACTTC.

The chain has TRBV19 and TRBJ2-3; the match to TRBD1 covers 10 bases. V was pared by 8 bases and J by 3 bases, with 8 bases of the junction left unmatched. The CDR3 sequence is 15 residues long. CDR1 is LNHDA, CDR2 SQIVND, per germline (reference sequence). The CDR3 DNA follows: TGTGCCAGTTGCGCCGGGACAGGGGTTACAGATACGCAGTATTTT. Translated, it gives CASCAGTGVTDTQYF.

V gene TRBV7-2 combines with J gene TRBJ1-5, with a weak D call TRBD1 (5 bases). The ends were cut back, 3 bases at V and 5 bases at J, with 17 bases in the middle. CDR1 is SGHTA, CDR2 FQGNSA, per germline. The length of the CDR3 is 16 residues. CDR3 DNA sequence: TGTGCCAGCAGCTTCACTCGGTCGGGGGGTCATCAGCCCCAGCATTTT. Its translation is CASSFTRSGGHQPQHF.

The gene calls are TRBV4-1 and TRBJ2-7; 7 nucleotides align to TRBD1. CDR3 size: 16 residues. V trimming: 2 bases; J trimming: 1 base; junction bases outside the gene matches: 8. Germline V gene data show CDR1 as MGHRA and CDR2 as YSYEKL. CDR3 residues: CASSQFRDSLSYEQYF. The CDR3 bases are TGCGCCAGCAGCCAATTCCGGGACAGCCTATCCTACGAGCAGTACTTC.

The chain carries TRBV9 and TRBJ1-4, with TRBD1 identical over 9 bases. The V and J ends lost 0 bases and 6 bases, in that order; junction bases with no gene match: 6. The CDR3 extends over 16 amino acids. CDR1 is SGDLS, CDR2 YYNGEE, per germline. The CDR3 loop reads CASSVEGGQGDEKLFF. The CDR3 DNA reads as TGTGCCAGCAGCGTAGAGGGGGGACAGGGAGATGAAAAACTGTTTTTT.

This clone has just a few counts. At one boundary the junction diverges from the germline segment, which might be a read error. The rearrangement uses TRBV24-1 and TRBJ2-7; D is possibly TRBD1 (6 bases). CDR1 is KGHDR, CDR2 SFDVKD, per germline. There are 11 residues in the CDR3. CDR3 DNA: TGTGCCACCAGTGATTTGCAGGGGATGGTTTTC. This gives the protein CATSDLQGMVF.

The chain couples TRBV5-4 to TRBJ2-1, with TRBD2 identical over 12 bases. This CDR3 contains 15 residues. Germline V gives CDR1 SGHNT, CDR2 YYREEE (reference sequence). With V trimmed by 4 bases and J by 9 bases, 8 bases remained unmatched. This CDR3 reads CASSPRLAGVGEQFF. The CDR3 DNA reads TGTGCCAGCAGCCCTCGACTAGCGGGGGTGGGTGAGCAGTTCTTC.

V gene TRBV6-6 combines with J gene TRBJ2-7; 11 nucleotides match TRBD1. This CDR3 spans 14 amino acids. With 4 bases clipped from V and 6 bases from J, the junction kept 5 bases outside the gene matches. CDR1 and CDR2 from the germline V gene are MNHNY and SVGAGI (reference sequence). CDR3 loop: CASSSTGTGGEQYV. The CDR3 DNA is TGTGCCAGCAGTTCCACCGGGACAGGGGGCGAGCAGTACGTC.

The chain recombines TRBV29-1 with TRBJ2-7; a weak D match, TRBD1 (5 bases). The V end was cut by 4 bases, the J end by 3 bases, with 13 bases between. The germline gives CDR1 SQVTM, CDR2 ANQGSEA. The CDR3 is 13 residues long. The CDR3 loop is CSVVQARDYEQYV. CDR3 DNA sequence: TGCAGCGTTGTTCAGGCCAGGGACTACGAGCAGTACGTC.

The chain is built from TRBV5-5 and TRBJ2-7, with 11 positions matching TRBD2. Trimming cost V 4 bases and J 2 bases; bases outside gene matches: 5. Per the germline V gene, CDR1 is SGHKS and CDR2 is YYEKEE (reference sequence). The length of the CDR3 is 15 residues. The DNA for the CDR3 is TGTGCCAGCAGCACAAATAGCGGGGGGGCCTACGAGCAGTACGTC. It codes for CASSTNSGGAYEQYV.

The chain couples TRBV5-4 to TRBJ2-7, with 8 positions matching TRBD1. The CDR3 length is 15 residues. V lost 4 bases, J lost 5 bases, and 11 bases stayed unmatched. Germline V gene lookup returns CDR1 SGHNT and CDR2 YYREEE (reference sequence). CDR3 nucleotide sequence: TGTGCCAGCAGCATAACAGGGGGAGGATATGACGAGCAGTACTTC. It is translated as CASSITGGGYDEQYF.

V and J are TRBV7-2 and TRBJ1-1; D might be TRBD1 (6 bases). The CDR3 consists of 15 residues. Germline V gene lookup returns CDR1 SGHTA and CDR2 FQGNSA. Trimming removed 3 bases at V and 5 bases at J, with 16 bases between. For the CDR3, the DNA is TGTGCCAGCAGCTTCTCCGGGACAATCGGGACTGAAGCTTTCTTT. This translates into CASSFSGTIGTEAFF.

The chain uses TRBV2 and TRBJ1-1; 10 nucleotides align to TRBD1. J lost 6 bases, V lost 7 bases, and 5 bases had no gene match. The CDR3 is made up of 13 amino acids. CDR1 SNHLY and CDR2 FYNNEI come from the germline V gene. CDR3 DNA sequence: TGTGCCAGCACGGGACAGGGGAGGGCTGAAGCTTTCTTT. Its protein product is CASTGQGRAEAFF.

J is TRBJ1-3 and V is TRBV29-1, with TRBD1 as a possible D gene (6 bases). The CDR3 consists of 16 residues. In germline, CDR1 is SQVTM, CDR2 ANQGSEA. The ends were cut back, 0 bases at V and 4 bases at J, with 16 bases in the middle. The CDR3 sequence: CSVEDRRGGYGNTIYF. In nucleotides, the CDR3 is TGCAGCGTTGAAGATCGAAGGGGGGGCTACGGAAACACCATATATTTT.

For the CDR3, the DNA is TGTGCCATCAGTGAGCAGGGCAGGGGAAACTATGGCTACACCTTC. Translating gives CAISEQGRGNYGYTF. V is TRBV10-3 and J is TRBJ1-2; D is possibly TRBD1 (6 bases). Germline V CDR1 and CDR2: ENHRY, SYGVKD. Deletions cut 2 bases from V and 2 bases from J, with 12 bases between. The CDR3 is made up of 15 amino acids.

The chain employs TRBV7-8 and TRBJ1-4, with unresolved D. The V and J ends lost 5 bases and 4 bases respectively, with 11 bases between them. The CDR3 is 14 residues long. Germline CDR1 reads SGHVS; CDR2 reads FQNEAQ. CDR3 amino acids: CASSPTWSNEKLFF. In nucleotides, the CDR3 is TGTGCCAGCAGCCCCACTTGGAGTAATGAAAAACTGTTTTTT.

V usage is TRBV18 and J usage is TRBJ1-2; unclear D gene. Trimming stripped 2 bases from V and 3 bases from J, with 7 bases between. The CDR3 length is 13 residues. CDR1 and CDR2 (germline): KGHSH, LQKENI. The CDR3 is CASSPSSDYGYTF. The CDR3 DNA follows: TGTGCCAGCTCACCATCCTCGGACTATGGCTACACCTTC. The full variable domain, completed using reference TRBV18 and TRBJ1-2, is NAGVMQNPRHLVRRRGQEARLRCSPMKGHSHVYWYRQLPEEGLKFMVYLQKENIIDESGMPKERFSAEFPKEGPSILRIQQVVRGDSAAYFCASSPSSDYGYTFGSGTRLTVV.

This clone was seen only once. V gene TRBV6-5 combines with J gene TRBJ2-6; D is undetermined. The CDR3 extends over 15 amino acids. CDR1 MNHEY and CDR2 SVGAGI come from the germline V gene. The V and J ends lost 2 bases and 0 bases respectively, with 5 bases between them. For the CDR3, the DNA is TGTGCCAGCAGTTACACGGGCTCTGGGGCCAACGTCCTGACTTTC. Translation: CASSYTGSGANVLTF.

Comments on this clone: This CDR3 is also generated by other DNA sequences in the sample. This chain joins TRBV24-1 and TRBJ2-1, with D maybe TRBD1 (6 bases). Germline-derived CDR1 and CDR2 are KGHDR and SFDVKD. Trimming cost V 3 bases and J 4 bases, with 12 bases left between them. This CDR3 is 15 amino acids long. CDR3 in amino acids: CATSDPGTPYNEQFF. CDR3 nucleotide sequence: TGTGCCACCAGTGATCCCGGGACACCATACAATGAGCAGTTCTTC.

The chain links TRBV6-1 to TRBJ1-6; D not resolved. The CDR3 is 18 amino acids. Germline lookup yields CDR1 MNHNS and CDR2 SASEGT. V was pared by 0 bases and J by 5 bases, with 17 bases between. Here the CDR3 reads CASSEAHYRPSHNSPLHF. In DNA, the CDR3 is TGTGCCAGCAGTGAAGCGCATTACAGACCGAGCCATAATTCACCCCTCCACTTT.

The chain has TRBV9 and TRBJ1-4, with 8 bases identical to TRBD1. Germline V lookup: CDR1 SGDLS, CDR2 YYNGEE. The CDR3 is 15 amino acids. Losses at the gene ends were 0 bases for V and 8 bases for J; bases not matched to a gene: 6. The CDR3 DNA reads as TGTGCCAGCAGCGTAGGGGACAGGTTAAGGGAAAAACTGTTTTTT. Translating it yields CASSVGDRLREKLFF.

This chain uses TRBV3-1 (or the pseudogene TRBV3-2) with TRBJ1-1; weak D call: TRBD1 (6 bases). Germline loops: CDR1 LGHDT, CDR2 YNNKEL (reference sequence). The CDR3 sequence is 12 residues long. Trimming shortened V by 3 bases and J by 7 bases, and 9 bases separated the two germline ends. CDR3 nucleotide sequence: TGTGCCAGCAGCCACCCGGACAGTGAAGCTTTCTTT. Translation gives CASSHPDSEAFF.

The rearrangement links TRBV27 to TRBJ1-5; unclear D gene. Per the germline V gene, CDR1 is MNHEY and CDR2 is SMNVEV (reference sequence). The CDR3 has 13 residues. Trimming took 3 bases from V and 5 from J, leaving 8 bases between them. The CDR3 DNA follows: TGTGCCAGCAGTTTGGCCGCTTATCAGCCCCAGCATTTT. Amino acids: CASSLAAYQPQHF.

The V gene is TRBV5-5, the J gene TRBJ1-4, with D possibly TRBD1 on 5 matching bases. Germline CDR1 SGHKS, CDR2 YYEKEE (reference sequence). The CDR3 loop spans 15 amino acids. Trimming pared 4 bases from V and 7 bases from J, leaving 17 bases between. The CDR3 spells CASSPLQGVAEKLFF. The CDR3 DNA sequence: TGTGCCAGCAGCCCTCTCCAGGGCGTAGCTGAAAAACTGTTTTTT.

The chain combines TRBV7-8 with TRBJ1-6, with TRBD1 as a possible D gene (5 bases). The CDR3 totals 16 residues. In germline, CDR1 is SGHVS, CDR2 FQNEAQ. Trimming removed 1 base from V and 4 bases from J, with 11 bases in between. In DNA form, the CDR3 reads TGTGCCAGCAGCTTAGTAGGGGCAGTATATAATTCACCCCTCCACTTT. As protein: CASSLVGAVYNSPLHF.

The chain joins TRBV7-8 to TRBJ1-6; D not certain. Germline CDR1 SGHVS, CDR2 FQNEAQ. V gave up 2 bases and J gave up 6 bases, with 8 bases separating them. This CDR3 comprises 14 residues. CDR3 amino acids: CASSLQASNSPLHF. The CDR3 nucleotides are TGTGCCAGCAGCTTACAAGCTTCTAATTCACCCCTCCACTTT.

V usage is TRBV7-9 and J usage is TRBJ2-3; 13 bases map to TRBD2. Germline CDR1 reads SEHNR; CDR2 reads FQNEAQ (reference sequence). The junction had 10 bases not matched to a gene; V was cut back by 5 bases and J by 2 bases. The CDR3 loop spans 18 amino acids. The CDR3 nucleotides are TGTGCCAGCAGCGGACTATACGGACTAGCGGGAGTCACAGATACGCAGTATTTT. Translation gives CASSGLYGLAGVTDTQYF. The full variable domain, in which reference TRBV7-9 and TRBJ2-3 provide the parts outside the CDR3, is DTGVSQNPRHKITKRGQNVTFRCDPISEHNRLYWYRQTLGQGPEFLTYFQNEAQLEKSRLLSDRFSAERPKGSFSTLEIQRTEQGDSAMYLCASSGLYGLAGVTDTQYFGPGTRLTVL.

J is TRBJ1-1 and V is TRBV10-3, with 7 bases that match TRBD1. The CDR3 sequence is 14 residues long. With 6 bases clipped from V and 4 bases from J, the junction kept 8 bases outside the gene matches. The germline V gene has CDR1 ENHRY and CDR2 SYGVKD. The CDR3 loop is CAIRRQGVVTEAFF. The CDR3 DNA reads TGTGCCATCAGGAGACAGGGTGTGGTCACTGAAGCTTTCTTT.

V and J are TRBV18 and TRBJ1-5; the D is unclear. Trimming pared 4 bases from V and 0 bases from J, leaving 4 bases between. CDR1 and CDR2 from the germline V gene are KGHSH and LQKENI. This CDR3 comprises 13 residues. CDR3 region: CASSLNSNQPQHF. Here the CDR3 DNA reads TGTGCCAGCTCACTAAATAGCAATCAGCCCCAGCATTTT.

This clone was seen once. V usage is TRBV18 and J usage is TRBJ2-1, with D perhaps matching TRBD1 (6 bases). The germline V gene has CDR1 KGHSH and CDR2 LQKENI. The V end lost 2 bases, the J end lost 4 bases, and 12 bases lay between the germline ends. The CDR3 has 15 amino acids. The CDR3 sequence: CASSPTGTPYNEQFF. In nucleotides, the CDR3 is TGTGCCAGCTCACCAACCGGGACACCTTACAATGAGCAGTTCTTC.